This TCR beta chain was sequenced for a study of Ad26.COV2.S vaccination and SARS-CoV-2 variants. At the level of the study: The trial was COV1001 and the donor's arm was Ad26.COV2.S. Points from the study as a whole: Vaccine recipients posted higher spike-specific TCR breadth than their placebo counterparts.

Treatment in this sample: 19 received Ad26.COV2.S at low or high dose, single or two shots; about 5 received placebo; per-sample allocation not given. Sampling happened 63 days after the first vaccine or placebo injection. The CDR3 contains 16 residues. Generated by immunoSEQ multiplex PCR, the TCRdb table keeps only in-frame clones and is missing some. In the table there are roughly 300,000 clones, approximately 90% of which are singletons. Turning to this clone: Its target is not known.

This sequence originates from a person aged 18-65 years who received the Ad26.COV2.S COVID-19 vaccine or a placebo. This chain links TRBV21-1 with TRBJ2-7; the DNA was not used to check the table's D call, TRBD1. TRBV21-1 is designated a pseudogene. The material was peripheral blood, obtained in a trial of Ad26.COV2.S vaccine versus placebo. The CDR3 spells CASSKLGQGGSGEQYF. The CDR3, as DNA: TGTGCCAGCAGCAAATTGGGACAGGGGGGTTCGGGTGAGCAGTACTTC.